A single sample gave rise to the 26 T cell receptor beta chains below, sequenced in a study of neurological immune-mediated disorders. Time point meaning: longitudinal time-point 1 (baseline). TCRdb reprocessed the 5' RACE reads via MiXCR and lists one record per CDR3 protein. The data show around 76,000 distinct CDR3 sequences, 9.5% to 13% seen once. Sequencing input: PBMCs. These receptors were collected from a man aged 25-40 years in good health.

This clonotype came up many times. The chain carries TRBV29-1 and TRBJ2-1; D unresolved. Trimming took 0 bases from V and 9 from J, leaving 18 bases between them. The CDR3 is 15 amino acids. CDR1 is SQVTM and CDR2 is ANQGSEA in the germline V gene. The CDR3 protein is CSVEDFFAPSSEQFF. The CDR3 bases are TGCAGCGTTGAAGATTTCTTCGCCCCCTCGAGTGAGCAGTTCTTC.

This clonotype has ten or more counts. This chain joins TRBV7-8 and TRBJ2-7, with D possibly TRBD1 on 6 matching bases. Germline-derived CDR1 and CDR2 are SGHVS and FQNEAQ. The V and J ends lost 6 bases and 2 bases respectively, with 23 bases between them. The CDR3 totals 17 residues. The CDR3 bases are TGTGCCAGCAGTTGGGGGCTAGTCCCCTCCGACACCTACGAGCAGTACTTC. Protein product: CASSWGLVPSDTYEQYF.

The chain combines TRBV6-6 with TRBJ2-1, with 8 bases identical to TRBD2. Germline assignment: CDR1 MNHNY and CDR2 SVGAGI (reference sequence). This CDR3 has 15 residues. The trim removed 6 bases at V and 3 bases at J, leaving 7 bases unmatched. The chain's CDR3 is CASSNTGTSYNEQFF. CDR3 sequence (DNA): TGTGCCAGCAGCAATACCGGGACTAGCTACAATGAGCAGTTCTTC.

This clonotype has at least ten counts. CDR3 sequence reads: CASSSLTGGRETQYF. CDR3 sequence (DNA): TGTGCCAGCAGTTCCCTGACGGGAGGGCGGGAGACCCAGTACTTC. This chain joins TRBV27 and TRBJ2-5; 8 positions match TRBD2. After removal of 4 bases from V and 5 bases from J, the junction contained 9 bases not matched to a gene. Germline V gives CDR1 MNHEY, CDR2 SMNVEV (reference sequence). The CDR3 spans 15 residues.

This clonotype has at least ten counts. The chain recombines TRBV28 with TRBJ2-1; D remains unclear. V gave up 1 base and J gave up 9 bases, with 7 bases separating them. This CDR3 comprises 12 residues. Germline V CDR1 and CDR2: MDHEN, SYDVKM. The CDR3 spells CASSLSRSEQFF. The CDR3 DNA is TGTGCCAGCAGTTTATCTAGGAGTGAGCAGTTCTTC.

This clonotype was seen ten or more times. V and J are TRBV27 and TRBJ1-2; D is unclear. Germline V CDR1 and CDR2: MNHEY, SMNVEV (reference sequence). The CDR3 runs to 14 residues. Trimming removed 6 bases at V and 0 bases at J, with 11 bases between. The CDR3 is CASSSSAANYGYTF. DNA for the CDR3: TGTGCCAGCAGCTCCTCTGCAGCTAACTATGGCTACACCTTC.

This clonotype was seen at least ten times. The rearrangement links TRBV5-1 to TRBJ1-1; D gene ambiguous. Trimming removed 2 bases at V and 2 bases at J, with 7 bases between. CDR1 and CDR2 from the germline V gene are SGHRS and YFSETQ. This CDR3 spans 13 amino acids. The DNA for the CDR3 is TGCGCCAGCAGCTTTTATGATAACACTGAAGCTTTCTTT. Translated, it gives CASSFYDNTEAFF.

This clonotype showed up many times. The chain couples TRBV9 to TRBJ2-5; the match to TRBD2 covers 11 bases. Looked up from germline, CDR1 is SGDLS and CDR2 is YYNGEE. The V gene end was trimmed by 4 bases and the J gene end by 2 bases; junction bases not matched to a gene: 7. There are 16 residues in the CDR3. CDR3: CASSITSGRSQETQYF. The CDR3 DNA follows: TGTGCCAGCAGCATAACTAGCGGGAGATCTCAAGAGACCCAGTACTTC.

This clonotype has only a few counts. V and J are TRBV6-6 and TRBJ2-5; possibly TRBD1 for D (5 bases). Trimming pared 0 bases from V and 5 bases from J, leaving 10 bases between. The CDR3 consists of 14 residues. Germline V gives CDR1 MNHNY, CDR2 SVGAGI (reference sequence). Written as DNA, the CDR3 is TGTGCCAGCAGTTACTCTCAGGGCCGGGAGACCCAGTACTTC. Amino acids: CASSYSQGRETQYF.

The table lists this clonotype with many counts. The rearrangement links TRBV6-6 to TRBJ2-7, with TRBD1 matching 8 bases. The CDR3 is 14 amino acids. Trimming at V came to 2 bases and at J to 2 bases, leaving 2 bases not matched to a gene. Germline assignment: CDR1 MNHNY and CDR2 SVGAGI (reference sequence). The CDR3 DNA reads TGTGCCAGCAGTTACCAGGGGGCAACCTACGAGCAGTACTTC. Translated, it gives CASSYQGATYEQYF.

This clonotype has a count of ten or more. The chain has TRBV5-1 and TRBJ2-7; a weak D match, TRBD1 (6 bases). Trimming removed 0 bases at V and 0 bases at J, with 10 bases between. This CDR3 is built from 15 residues. CDR1 and CDR2 (germline): SGHRS, YFSETQ. CDR3 DNA sequence: TGCGCCAGCAGCTTGGTCACAGGGAGCTCCTACGAGCAGTACTTC. Translation: CASSLVTGSSYEQYF.

Of note for this clonotype: This may be a read error: a much more frequent sequence differs by one nucleotide. The chain recombines TRBV6-5 with TRBJ2-7; TRBD2 aligns across 12 bases. The germline V gene encodes CDR1 MNHEY and CDR2 SVGAGI. Trimming took 10 bases from V and 7 from J; bases not matched to a gene: 11. The CDR3 covers 14 residues. The CDR3 DNA follows: TGTGCCAACACTTTACTAGCGGGAGGCGAAGAGCAGTACTTC. It encodes CANTLLAGGEEQYF.

This clonotype was observed many times. The rearrangement uses TRBV7-8 and TRBJ2-7; 9 bases agree with TRBD2. This CDR3 contains 18 residues. The junction had 15 bases not matched to a gene; V was cut back by 0 bases and J by 6 bases. Germline CDR1 is SGHVS and CDR2 is FQNEAQ. CDR3 nucleotides: TGTGCCAGCAGCTTAGCTGCCAGGGGTTGGCTAGCGGGAAGCGAGCAGTACTTC. This gives the protein CASSLAARGWLAGSEQYF.

In DNA, the CDR3 is TGTTTCATCAGTGACGCGGGACAGGGTTCTTACGAGCAGTACTTC. It is translated as CFISDAGQGSYEQYF. The V and J genes are TRBV10-3 and TRBJ2-7; 9 positions agree with TRBD1. CDR3 length: 15 residues. The V gene's germline CDR1 is ENHRY and CDR2 SYGVKD.

The gene calls are TRBV28 and TRBJ1-1; D uncertain. The ends were cut back, 2 bases at V and 13 bases at J, with 20 bases in the middle. The CDR3 has 14 residues. CDR1 and CDR2 from the germline V gene are MDHEN and SYDVKM. The CDR3 nucleotides read TGTGCCAGCAGTTTAGTCTGGACGAACACTAAAGGTTTCTTT. It encodes CASSLVWTNTKGFF.

A note on this clonotype: This could be a read error, since a much larger clone is one nucleotide away. The chain has TRBV6-1 and TRBJ1-5; D unresolved. The CDR3 spans 13 residues. V was shortened by 0 bases and J by 3 bases, with 3 bases between the two germline ends. In germline, CDR1 is MNHNS, CDR2 SASEGT. The CDR3 DNA sequence: TGTGCCAGCAGTGAAGCGGACAATCAGCCCCAGCATTTT. It translates to CASSEADNQPQHF.

Of note for this clonotype: This could be a read error, since a much larger clone is one nucleotide away. The V and J genes are TRBV20-1 and TRBJ2-7, with D maybe TRBD2 (5 bases). The CDR3 has 15 amino acids. The V end lost 5 bases, the J end lost 2 bases, and 19 bases lay between the germline ends. Germline V gene lookup returns CDR1 DFQATT and CDR2 SNEGSKA (reference sequence). The CDR3 nucleotides read TGCAGTGCTCCTGACCGGGAAAATGGGCCCTACGAGCAGTACTTC. Amino acid sequence: CSAPDRENGPYEQYF.

Ten or more counts support this clonotype. The V call is TRBV10-3, the J call TRBJ1-3, with D unresolved. Germline V gives CDR1 ENHRY, CDR2 SYGVKD. The CDR3 has 14 amino acids. The V end lost 2 bases, the J end lost 4 bases, and 9 bases lay between the germline ends. The CDR3, as DNA: TGTGCCATCAGTGAGATGGAAGCCGGAAACACCATATATTTT. Its translation: CAISEMEAGNTIYF.

This clonotype appeared many times. The chain recombines TRBV12-3 or TRBV12-4 with TRBJ2-6; D is undetermined. Trimming removed 2 bases at V and 0 bases at J, with 11 bases between. The CDR3 loop spans 17 amino acids. The CDR3 sequence is CASSLRASLSGANVLTF. The CDR3 nucleotides read TGTGCCAGCAGTTTAAGGGCCAGCCTCTCTGGGGCCAACGTCCTGACTTTC.

This clonotype was seen ten or more times. This chain uses TRBV5-1 with TRBJ2-3, with D perhaps TRBD1 or TRBD2 (5 bases each). The germline V and J ends were trimmed by 7 bases and 0 bases, with 15 bases remaining between them. The CDR3 contains 15 residues. The V gene's germline CDR1 is SGHRS and CDR2 YFSETQ. CDR3 sequence: CASFPGAPSTDTQYF. The CDR3 DNA follows: TGCGCCAGCTTCCCCGGGGCGCCTAGCACAGATACGCAGTATTTT.

This clonotype was seen many times. This sequence joins TRBV5-1 and TRBJ2-1; 8 bases are a match to TRBD1. Germline V gene lookup returns CDR1 SGHRS and CDR2 YFSETQ. Losses at the gene ends were 0 bases for V and 5 bases for J; bases not matched to a gene: 7. The CDR3 runs 16 residues. In DNA form, the CDR3 reads TGCGCCAGCAGCTTGGGCGACAGGGGTAGGAACAATGAGCAGTTCTTC. Translating gives CASSLGDRGRNNEQFF.

This clonotype was seen many times. This rearrangement joins TRBV29-1 to TRBJ2-1; D unresolved. The CDR3 is 15 amino acids. The V and J ends lost 0 bases and 2 bases respectively, with 11 bases between them. CDR1 SQVTM and CDR2 ANQGSEA come from the germline V gene. CDR3 coding DNA: TGCAGCGTTGAAGAAATAGCTATGGCCTACAATGAGCAGTTCTTC. This encodes CSVEEIAMAYNEQFF.

Concerning this clonotype itself: A read error is possible here, since a much larger clone lies one base away. The rearrangement uses TRBV5-1 and TRBJ2-5, with a possible D match to TRBD2 (6 bases). Per germline, CDR1 SGHRS and CDR2 YFSETQ. The length of the CDR3 is 13 residues. The CDR3 DNA follows: TGCGCCAGCAGCTTTCCGGGAGAGGAGACCCGGTACTTC. Its protein is CASSFPGEETRYF.

This clonotype was observed many times. The V and J genes are TRBV5-1 and TRBJ2-3, with 8 bases fitting TRBD1. In germline, CDR1 is SGHRS, CDR2 YFSETQ. V lost 4 bases, J lost 4 bases, and 11 bases stayed unmatched. The CDR3 spans 16 residues. The CDR3 nucleotides are TGCGCCAGCAGCACCCCGGGACAGGTTTTCGCAGATACGCAGTATTTT. Protein sequence: CASSTPGQVFADTQYF.

There are many counts of this clonotype. The chain joins TRBV28 to TRBJ2-2; TRBD1 matches at 7 bases. V gave up 6 bases and J gave up 5 bases; unmatched junction bases: 9. The CDR3 totals 15 residues. Germline V lookup: CDR1 MDHEN, CDR2 SYDVKM. This CDR3 reads CASRARGGRTGELFF. CDR3 DNA sequence: TGTGCCAGCAGGGCCCGAGGGGGCCGAACCGGGGAGCTGTTTTTT.

Details on this clonotype: This sequence may be a read error, since a much larger clone differs from it by one base. This chain joins TRBV10-3 and TRBJ2-5; D unclear. From germline, CDR1 is ENHRY and CDR2 SYGVKD. With 7 bases removed from V and 2 bases from J, the gap between germline ends came to 14 bases. The CDR3 extends over 14 amino acids. CDR3 sequence reads: CAINEGLRQETQYF. The CDR3 DNA is TGTGCCATCAATGAAGGGCTCCGTCAAGAGACCCAGTACTTC.